Detailed here is one T cell receptor beta chain. Its antigen remains unknown. The record originates from a study of cytomegalovirus exposure and HLA in healthy donors. General study results and limits: Data from an earlier analysis indicated that most TCR beta V segments were productive either about 87% or about 30% of the time. Exclusion applied to some V segments, including TRBV6-2 and TRBV6-3, as they were indistinguishable.

In the PCR, 60 Vbeta and 13 Jbeta primers were used. In the original analysis: It was a later analysis that counted roughly 80 million unique TCR beta chains, of which approximately 9.9 million were shared. Sequencing was performed with immunoSEQ multiplex PCR; in TCRdb, only in-frame clones are kept and a portion is missing. V and J calls and clone size come straight from that table; D and trimming were deduced from the DNA. Here the sample spans roughly 140,000 clones, about four fifths being singletons. CDR1 is SGHRS and CDR2 is YFSETQ in the germline V gene. V was trimmed by 2 bases and J by 8 bases, leaving 14 bases between them. The CDR3 has 14 residues.

The chain employs TRBV5-1 and TRBJ1-5, with D perhaps matching TRBD1 (5 bases). This clonotype originated in a man aged 35-49 years in good health and CMV-seropositive. The sequenced sample was PBMCs. This chain's CDR3 is CASSFAGGGEPQHF. CDR3 coding DNA: TGCGCCAGCAGCTTTGCCGGGGGAGGAGAGCCCCAGCATTTT.